Following are 3 T cell receptor beta chains from one sample sequenced in a study of identical twins. TCRdb reprocessed the 5' RACE reads with MiXCR, giving one entry per CDR3 protein. The profile shows roughly 1.6 million distinct CDR3 sequences, around 33% of them singletons. Material for sequencing was cord blood. Receptors were obtained from a newborn girl in good health.

The rearrangement uses TRBV19 and TRBJ1-4; D remains ambiguous. The CDR3 totals 14 residues. Trimming stripped 6 bases from V and 10 bases from J, with 18 bases between. The germline CDR1 and CDR2 sequences are LNHDA and SQIVND (reference sequence). The CDR3 is CASSQGVADRKLFF. The CDR3 DNA sequence: TGTGCCAGTAGCCAAGGAGTGGCGGATCGAAAACTGTTTTTT.

Turning to this clonotype: A much larger clone lies a single base off, so this may be a read error. The chain combines TRBV7-8 with TRBJ1-4, with TRBD1 matching over 9 bases. The CDR3 length is 14 residues. The ends lost 4 bases at V and 7 bases at J; junction bases unmatched: 4. From germline, CDR1 is SGHVS and CDR2 FQNEAQ. In nucleotides, the CDR3 is TGTGCCAGCAGCTCCCGGGACAGGGTTGAAAAACTGTTTTTT. Translating it yields CASSSRDRVEKLFF.

This clonotype has more than one count but fewer than ten. The gene calls are TRBV7-9 and TRBJ2-1; the match to TRBD2 covers 14 bases. J gave up 7 bases and V 4 bases, and 15 bases lay outside the gene matches. Per germline, CDR1 SEHNR and CDR2 FQNEAQ (reference sequence). This CDR3 comprises 19 residues. The CDR3 sequence: CASSSPIRLAGGSRNEQFF. The CDR3, as DNA: TGTGCCAGCAGCTCACCTATACGACTAGCGGGGGGGAGTAGGAATGAGCAGTTCTTC. Full variable domain (missing parts from reference TRBV7-9 and TRBJ2-1): DTGVSQNPRHKITKRGQNVTFRCDPISEHNRLYWYRQTLGQGPEFLTYFQNEAQLEKSRLLSDRFSAERPKGSFSTLEIQRTEQGDSAMYLCASSSPIRLAGGSRNEQFFGPGTRLTVL.